This TCR beta chain was documented in a study of molecular identifiers for immune sequencing clone quantification. Germline loops: CDR1 MGHRA, CDR2 YSYEKL. This CDR3 contains 17 residues. The ends lost 1 base at V and 6 bases at J; junction bases unmatched: 11. This clonotype was recorded a few times. A single record per CDR3 protein comes from TCRdb applying MiXCR to the PCR reads. The sample comprises under 600,000 distinct CDR3 sequences, about a fifth of which are singletons, and around 0.84% rests with the top ten. The sample was naive CD8+ T cells from blood, with Jurkat cell RNA spiked in. Subset of the sample: FACS-sorted CD8+CD4-CCR7+CD45RA+ naive T cells. The V call is TRBV4-1, the J call TRBJ1-4; TRBD1 agrees at 7 bases. The sequence came from a human donor in good health. Some libraries in this study had Jurkat cell RNA spiked in. The CDR3 DNA follows: TGCGCCAGCAGCCAAGTGCAAGTAGACAGGGCGGATGAAAAACTGTTTTTT. As protein: CASSQVQVDRADEKLFF.